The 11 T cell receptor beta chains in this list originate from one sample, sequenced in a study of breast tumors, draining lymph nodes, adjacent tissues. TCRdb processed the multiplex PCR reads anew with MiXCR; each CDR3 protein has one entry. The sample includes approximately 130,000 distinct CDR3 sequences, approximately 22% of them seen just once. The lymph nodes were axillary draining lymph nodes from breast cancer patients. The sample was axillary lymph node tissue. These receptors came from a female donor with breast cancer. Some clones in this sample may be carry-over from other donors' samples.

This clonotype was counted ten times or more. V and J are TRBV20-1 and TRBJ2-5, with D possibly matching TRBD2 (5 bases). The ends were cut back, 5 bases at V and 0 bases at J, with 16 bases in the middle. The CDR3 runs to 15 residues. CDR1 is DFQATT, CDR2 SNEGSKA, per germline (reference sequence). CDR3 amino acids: CSARANSANQETQYF. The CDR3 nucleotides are TGCAGTGCTCGTGCCAATAGCGCAAACCAAGAGACCCAGTACTTC.

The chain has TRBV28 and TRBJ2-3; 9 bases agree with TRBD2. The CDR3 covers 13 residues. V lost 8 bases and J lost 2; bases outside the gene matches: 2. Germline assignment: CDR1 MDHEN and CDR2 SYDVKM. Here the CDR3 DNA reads TGTGCCAGCGGACTAGCGCTCACAGATACGCAGTATTTT. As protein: CASGLALTDTQYF.

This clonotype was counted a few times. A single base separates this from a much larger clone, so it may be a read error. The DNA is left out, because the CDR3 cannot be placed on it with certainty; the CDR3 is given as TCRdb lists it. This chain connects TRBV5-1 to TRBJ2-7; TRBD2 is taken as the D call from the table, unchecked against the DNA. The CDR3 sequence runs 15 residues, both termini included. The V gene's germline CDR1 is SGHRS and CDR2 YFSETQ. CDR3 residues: CASSFASGSVYEQHF.

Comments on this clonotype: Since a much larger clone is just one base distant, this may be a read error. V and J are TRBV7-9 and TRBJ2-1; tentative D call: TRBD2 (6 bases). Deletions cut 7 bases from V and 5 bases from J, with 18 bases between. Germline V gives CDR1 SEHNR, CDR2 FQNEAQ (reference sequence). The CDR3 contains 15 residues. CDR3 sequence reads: CASKRATLLHNEQFF. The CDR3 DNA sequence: TGTGCCAGCAAGCGGGCAACCCTCCTCCACAATGAGCAGTTCTTC.

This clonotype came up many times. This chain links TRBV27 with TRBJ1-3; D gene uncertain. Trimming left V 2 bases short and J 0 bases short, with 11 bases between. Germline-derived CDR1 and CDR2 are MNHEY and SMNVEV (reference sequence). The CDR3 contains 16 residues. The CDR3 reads CASSLKGVDSGNTIYF. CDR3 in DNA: TGTGCCAGCAGTTTAAAGGGCGTTGACTCTGGAAACACCATATATTTT.

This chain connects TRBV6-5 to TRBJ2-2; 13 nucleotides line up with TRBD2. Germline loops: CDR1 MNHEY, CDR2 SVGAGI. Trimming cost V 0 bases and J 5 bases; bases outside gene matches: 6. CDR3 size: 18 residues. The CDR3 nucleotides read TGTGCCAGCAGTTACTCGATGGGACTAGCGGGGAGGACCGGGGAGCTGTTTTTT. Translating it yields CASSYSMGLAGRTGELFF.

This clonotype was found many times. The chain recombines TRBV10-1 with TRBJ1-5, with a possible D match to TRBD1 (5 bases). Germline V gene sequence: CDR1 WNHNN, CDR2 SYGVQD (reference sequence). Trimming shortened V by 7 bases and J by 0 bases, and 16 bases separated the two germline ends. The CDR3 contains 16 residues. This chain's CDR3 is CASTTTDLYSNQPQHF. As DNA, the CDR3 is TGCGCCAGCACTACGACAGATCTTTATAGCAATCAGCCCCAGCATTTT.

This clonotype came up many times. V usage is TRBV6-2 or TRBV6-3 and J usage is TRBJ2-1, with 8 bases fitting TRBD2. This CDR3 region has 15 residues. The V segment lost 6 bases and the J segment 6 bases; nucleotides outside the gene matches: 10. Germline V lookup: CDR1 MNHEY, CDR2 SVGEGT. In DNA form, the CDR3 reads TGTGCCAGCAGGACCCCCTCCGGGACTAGCAATGAGCAGTTCTTC. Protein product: CASRTPSGTSNEQFF.

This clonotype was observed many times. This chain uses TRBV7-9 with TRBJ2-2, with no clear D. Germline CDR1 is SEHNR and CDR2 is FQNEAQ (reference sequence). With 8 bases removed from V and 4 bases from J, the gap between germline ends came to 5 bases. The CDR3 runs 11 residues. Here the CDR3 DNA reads TGTGCCAGCGGCCCCACCGGGGAGCTGTTTTTT. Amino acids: CASGPTGELFF.

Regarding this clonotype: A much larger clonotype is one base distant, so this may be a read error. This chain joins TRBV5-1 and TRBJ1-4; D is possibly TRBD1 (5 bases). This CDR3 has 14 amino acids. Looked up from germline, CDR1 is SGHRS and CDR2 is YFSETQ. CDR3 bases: TGCGCCAGCAGCCCGGGGGGGGAGAATGAAAAACTGGTTTTT. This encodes CASSPGGENEKLVF.

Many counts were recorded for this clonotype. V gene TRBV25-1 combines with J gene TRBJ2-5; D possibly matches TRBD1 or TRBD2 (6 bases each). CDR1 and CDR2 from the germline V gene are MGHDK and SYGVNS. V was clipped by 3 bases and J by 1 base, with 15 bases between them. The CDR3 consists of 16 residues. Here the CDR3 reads CASSERGVRTQETQYF. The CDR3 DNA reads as TGTGCCAGCAGTGAGAGGGGGGTGCGGACCCAAGAGACCCAGTACTTC.